The 25 T cell receptor beta chains listed next were all sequenced from one sample in a study of cytotoxic CD8 clonotypes in ibrutinib-treated CLL. Assay used: immunoSEQ multiplex PCR; TCRdb lists only in-frame clones, some missing. Among over 110,000 clones listed, approximately 90% were seen once. The sequences come from PBMCs, collected after 12 months of ibrutinib treatment. Receptors were obtained from a human donor with chronic lymphocytic leukemia.

V gene TRBV10-3 combines with J gene TRBJ1-2; D gene uncertain. CDR3 length equals 13 residues. Looked up from germline, CDR1 is ENHRY and CDR2 is SYGVKD. Trimming left V 2 bases short and J 1 base short, with 5 bases between. CDR3 in amino acids: CAISEADNYGYTF. For the CDR3, the DNA is TGTGCCATCAGTGAGGCGGATAACTATGGCTACACCTTC.

The V and J genes are TRBV6-5 and TRBJ1-1, with TRBD1 matching 9 bases. Trimming cost V 2 bases and J 8 bases; bases outside gene matches: 0. This CDR3 is 12 amino acids long. Germline CDR1 and CDR2: MNHEY and SVGAGI. The CDR3 loop reads CASSYGTGEAFF. The CDR3 nucleotides read TGTGCCAGCAGTTACGGGACAGGGGAAGCTTTCTTT.

The chain recombines TRBV28 with TRBJ2-1; D might be TRBD1 or TRBD2, each matching 5 bases. V dropped 8 bases and J dropped 9 bases, with 14 bases sitting between them. CDR3 length: 12 residues. CDR1 and CDR2 (germline): MDHEN, SYDVKM. CDR3 in amino acids: CASCRGVGEQFF. In DNA form, the CDR3 reads TGTGCCAGCTGTAGGGGAGTGGGTGAGCAGTTCTTC.

The chain combines TRBV28 with TRBJ2-2; unclear D gene. This CDR3 spans 12 amino acids. Germline CDR1 reads MDHEN; CDR2 reads SYDVKM. Deletions cut 3 bases from V and 9 bases from J, with 8 bases between. The CDR3 DNA sequence: TGTGCCAGCAGTTTTTTGGGCTGGGAGCTGTTTTTT. Its protein is CASSFLGWELFF.

The CDR3 is CASSKPAGARFGETQYF. In DNA, the CDR3 is TGTGCCAGCAGCAAACCTGCGGGAGCGAGGTTTGGAGAGACCCAGTACTTC. The chain joins TRBV21-1 to TRBJ2-5; TRBD2, the table's D call, was not compared with the DNA. TRBV21-1 is noted as a pseudogene. This CDR3 comprises 17 residues.

The V call is TRBV15, the J call TRBJ2-7; TRBD1 might be the D (7 bases). CDR3 length equals 14 residues. Germline V gene lookup returns CDR1 LNHNV and CDR2 YYDKDF (reference sequence). Trimming shortened V by 0 bases and J by 7 bases, and 13 bases separated the two germline ends. In DNA, the CDR3 is TGTGCCACCAGCAGAGACAGGGGGGCCCCGGAGCAGTACTTC. Its translation: CATSRDRGAPEQYF.

The J gene is TRBJ1-1, the V gene TRBV20-1, with unresolved D. CDR1 and CDR2 (germline): DFQATT, SNEGSKA (reference sequence). This CDR3 comprises 11 residues. V was pared by 3 bases and J by 10 bases, with 12 bases between. The CDR3 DNA is TGCAGTGCTAGCGCCACCCTTGGAGCTTTCTTT. The encoded protein is CSASATLGAFF.

CDR3 protein: CASSAYSYNEQFF. CDR3 nucleotides: TGTGCCAGCAGCGCCTACTCCTACAATGAGCAGTTCTTC. The chain employs TRBV28 and TRBJ2-1; D is unresolved. The CDR3 loop spans 13 amino acids. Between the trimmed V and J ends, which lost 6 bases and 0 bases, there was a span of 6 bases. Germline V lookup: CDR1 MDHEN, CDR2 SYDVKM.

V usage is TRBV18 and J usage is TRBJ2-5; maybe TRBD1 (5 bases). The CDR3 has 16 residues. Germline V gives CDR1 KGHSH, CDR2 LQKENI. Trimming stripped 0 bases from V and 4 bases from J, with 15 bases between. The CDR3 DNA follows: TGTGCCAGCTCACCACCGTTGGGGCCGGTGGGAGAGACCCAGTACTTC. Protein sequence: CASSPPLGPVGETQYF.

This chain connects TRBV4-1 to TRBJ2-3; D remains ambiguous. CDR3 length: 14 amino acids. Per the germline V gene, CDR1 is MGHRA and CDR2 is YSYEKL. Trimming removed 4 bases from V and 2 bases from J, with 10 bases in between. CDR3 residues: CASSRTGSTDTQYF. CDR3 coding DNA: TGCGCCAGCAGCCGGACCGGCTCCACAGATACGCAGTATTTT.

This clone was detected only once. V gene TRBV4-2 combines with J gene TRBJ2-3; D unresolved. The CDR3 consists of 16 residues. With 0 bases removed from V and 6 bases from J, the gap between germline ends came to 16 bases. CDR1 and CDR2 from the germline V gene are LGHNA and YNFKEQ. Written as DNA, the CDR3 is TGTGCCAGCAGCCAAGACCTACCCAACCTTCTGGATACGCAGTATTTT. Its translation: CASSQDLPNLLDTQYF.

This chain links TRBV7-9 with TRBJ2-7; D not resolved. The CDR3 consists of 13 residues. The ends were cut back, 2 bases at V and 2 bases at J, with 7 bases in the middle. Germline lookup yields CDR1 SEHNR and CDR2 FQNEAQ (reference sequence). The CDR3: CASSLSNPYEQYF. The CDR3 DNA sequence: TGTGCCAGCAGCTTATCAAACCCCTACGAGCAGTACTTC.

This sequence joins TRBV5-1 and TRBJ1-2; 8 bases align to TRBD1. The CDR3 is 13 residues long. CDR1 and CDR2 (germline): SGHRS, YFSETQ. J lost 5 bases, V lost 2 bases, and 2 bases had no gene match. CDR3 DNA: TGCGCCAGCAGCTTACAGGGGGATTATGGCTACACCTTC. It yields the protein CASSLQGDYGYTF. The full variable domain, rest sourced from reference TRBV5-1 and TRBJ1-2, is KAGVTQTPRYLIKTRGQQVTLSCSPISGHRSVSWYQQTPGQGLQFLFEYFSETQRNKGNFPGRFSGRQFSNSRSEMNVSTLELGDSALYLCASSLQGDYGYTFGSGTRLTVV.

The rearrangement links TRBV7-9 to TRBJ2-7; a possible D gene is TRBD1 (5 bases). V was clipped by 1 base and J by 4 bases, with 14 bases between them. The germline CDR1 and CDR2 sequences are SEHNR and FQNEAQ (reference sequence). The CDR3 is 15 amino acids. The DNA of the CDR3 is TGTGCCAGCAGCTTAGTTCAAGGGGCTCGGTACGAGCAGTACTTC. This translates into CASSLVQGARYEQYF.

This clone was counted once. V is TRBV13 and J is TRBJ2-7, with D possibly TRBD2 on 5 matching bases. Germline V gives CDR1 PRHDT, CDR2 FYEKMQ (reference sequence). V was cut by 1 base and J by 7 bases, with 11 bases left in between. The CDR3 has 13 amino acids. The CDR3 region has the DNA TGTGCCAGCAGCTTAGTGGGAGCAGAGGAGCAGTACTTC. Amino acids: CASSLVGAEEQYF.

In nucleotides, the CDR3 is TGTGCCAGCAGAGTAGGACAGTTAAACACTGAAGCTTTCTTT. Translating it yields CASRVGQLNTEAFF. V is TRBV28 and J is TRBJ1-1, with D perhaps matching TRBD1 (6 bases). CDR3 length: 14 residues. Germline lookup yields CDR1 MDHEN and CDR2 SYDVKM. The germline V and J ends were trimmed by 6 bases and 2 bases, with 13 bases remaining between them.

The chain links TRBV28 to TRBJ2-7, with 7 bases matching TRBD2. Germline V gives CDR1 MDHEN, CDR2 SYDVKM. V was pared by 10 bases and J by 7 bases, with 19 bases of the junction left unmatched. The length of the CDR3 is 15 residues. This CDR3 reads CATILRAGRKGEQYF. The CDR3 bases are TGTGCCACCATACTCAGAGCGGGACGGAAGGGTGAGCAGTACTTC. Complete variable domain (other parts from reference TRBV28 and TRBJ2-7): DVKVTQSSRYLVKRTGEKVFLECVQDMDHENMFWYRQDPGLGLRLIYFSYDVKMKEKGDIPEGYSVSREKKERFSLILESASTNQTSMYLCATILRAGRKGEQYFGPGTRLTVT.

The rearrangement joins TRBV6-6 to TRBJ2-2; no clear D. Germline CDR1 is MNHNY and CDR2 is SVGAGI (reference sequence). Trimming took off 5 bases at V and 8 bases at J, with 9 bases between the two ends. The CDR3 length is 12 residues. The CDR3 region is CASSPPYGELFF. DNA of the CDR3: TGTGCCAGCAGTCCTCCGTATGGGGAGCTGTTTTTT.

On this clone: An end of the junction does not agree with germline; a read error may underlie this. The chain is built from TRBV18 and TRBJ1-5, with D perhaps matching TRBD1 (6 bases). The CDR3 is 18 amino acids. CDR1 is KGHSH and CDR2 is LQKENI in the germline V gene. CDR3 sequence: CASSPRANPGQINQPQHF. The DNA of the CDR3 is TGTGCCAGCTCTCCACGGGCTAATCCGGGACAAATTAATCAGCCCCAGCATTTT.

V gene TRBV6-1 combines with J gene TRBJ2-2; either TRBD1 or TRBD2 may fit D (5 bases each). The CDR3 contains 14 residues. Germline CDR1 MNHNS, CDR2 SASEGT. V lost 4 bases, J lost 7 bases, and 13 bases lay in between. CDR3 region: CASSAARAGGELFF. As DNA, the CDR3 is TGTGCCAGCAGTGCGGCCAGGGCGGGCGGGGAGCTGTTTTTT.

The chain uses TRBV11-3 and TRBJ2-2; D tentatively reads TRBD1 or TRBD2 (5 bases each). Trimming left V 5 bases short and J 7 bases short, with 14 bases between. Germline CDR1 reads SGHNT; CDR2 reads YENEEA. The length of the CDR3 is 14 residues. The CDR3 protein is CASSPGTAHGELFF. Written as DNA, the CDR3 is TGTGCCAGCAGCCCCGGGACGGCCCACGGGGAGCTGTTTTTT.

The CDR3 coding sequence is TGTGCCAGCAGCCCTTCGGGGTACGAGCAGTACTTC. Protein sequence: CASSPSGYEQYF. The chain links TRBV16 to TRBJ2-7; weak D call: TRBD2 (5 bases). This CDR3 has 12 amino acids. Germline V gene lookup returns CDR1 KGHSY and CDR2 FQNENV. Trimming took off 4 bases at V and 4 bases at J, with 8 bases between the two ends.

This clone was found a few times. This sequence joins TRBV27 and TRBJ2-7, with unresolved D. Germline V CDR1 and CDR2: MNHEY, SMNVEV (reference sequence). Trimming left V 4 bases short and J 5 bases short, with 18 bases between. The CDR3 is 15 amino acids. The CDR3 bases are TGTGCCAGCAGTTCCCCGGCAGAACGGGCCAACGAGCAGTACTTC. Protein: CASSSPAERANEQYF.

This clone was detected once. The chain employs TRBV29-1 and TRBJ2-2; TRBD2 agrees at 15 bases. CDR1 and CDR2 (germline): SQVTM, ANQGSEA. The junction had 7 bases not matched to a gene; V was cut back by 4 bases and J by 7 bases. The CDR3 has 16 amino acids. This CDR3 is CSVAGLAGGSGGELFF. CDR3 sequence (DNA): TGCAGCGTTGCCGGACTAGCGGGAGGGTCCGGCGGGGAGCTGTTTTTT.

The chain is built from TRBV2 and TRBJ2-1; 7 positions agree with TRBD2. In germline, CDR1 is SNHLY, CDR2 FYNNEI. The CDR3 extends over 15 amino acids. With 6 bases clipped from V and 6 bases from J, the junction kept 11 bases outside the gene matches. CDR3 nucleotide sequence: TGTGCCAGCAGCCGGACTAGTGTGGGGAGCAATGAGCAGTTCTTC. Amino acids: CASSRTSVGSNEQFF.